The rows below give T cell receptor beta chains drawn from one sample of a study of T cells after yellow fever vaccination. MiXCR was run by TCRdb on the 5' RACE reads, yielding one entry per CDR3 protein. Altogether about 400,000 distinct CDR3 sequences are present, 11% being singletons, with the ten largest covering 18%. This specimen consisted of PBMCs, obtained on the day of the first yellow fever vaccination. These receptors all come from a young man who received the YFV17D yellow fever vaccine. The conserved cysteine and the conserved F or W are not part of the CDR3 here.

j_call: TRBJ1-2; v_call: TRBV29-1; cdr3_aa: SVDPQGRGYT
j_call: TRBJ1-5; v_call: TRBV4-1; cdr3_aa: ASSQVRQHQPQH
j_call: TRBJ1-4; v_call: TRBV4-3; cdr3_aa: ASSYREGNEKLF
j_call: TRBJ1-1; v_call: TRBV19; cdr3_aa: ASSIAGDTEAF
j_call: TRBJ2-6; v_call: TRBV5-1; cdr3_aa: ASSPTDSGANVLT
j_call: TRBJ1-1; v_call: TRBV7-9; cdr3_aa: ASSLHGGNTEAF
j_call: TRBJ1-1; v_call: TRBV5-1; cdr3_aa: ASSLLPMNTEAF
j_call: TRBJ2-4; v_call: TRBV12-3/TRBV12-4; cdr3_aa: ASSLGGAKNIQY
j_call: TRBJ2-3; v_call: TRBV20-1; cdr3_aa: SARDPSGRRYTDTQY
j_call: TRBJ2-3; v_call: TRBV6-2/TRBV6-3; cdr3_aa: ASSYQGGWDVMDTQY
j_call: TRBJ1-1; v_call: TRBV7-2; cdr3_aa: ASSPALGPKGAAF
j_call: TRBJ2-3; v_call: TRBV30; cdr3_aa: AWIPAGFTDTQY
j_call: TRBJ1-4; v_call: TRBV5-1; cdr3_aa: ASSSTGAPNEKLF
j_call: TRBJ2-7; v_call: TRBV9; cdr3_aa: ASSGEAKPAEQY
j_call: TRBJ1-5; v_call: TRBV7-8; cdr3_aa: ASSLEAWSQPQH
j_call: TRBJ2-5; v_call: TRBV4-2; cdr3_aa: ASSLYVGGRQETQY
j_call: TRBJ1-1; v_call: TRBV10-3; cdr3_aa: AISDKQGGYTEAF
j_call: TRBJ1-1; v_call: TRBV12-3/TRBV12-4; cdr3_aa: ASSSRRTNTEAF
j_call: TRBJ2-3; v_call: TRBV10-3; cdr3_aa: AIRPTGGGGDTQY
j_call: TRBJ1-1; v_call: TRBV4-3; cdr3_aa: ASSRAEDRVTEAF
j_call: TRBJ1-2; v_call: TRBV6-2/TRBV6-3; cdr3_aa: ASSYRGRFQGYT
j_call: TRBJ2-3; v_call: TRBV30; cdr3_aa: AWRGVRTDTQY
j_call: TRBJ2-3; v_call: TRBV4-2; cdr3_aa: AQQFRDRGMAQY
j_call: TRBJ2-2; v_call: TRBV24-1; cdr3_aa: ATSDYRQAGELF